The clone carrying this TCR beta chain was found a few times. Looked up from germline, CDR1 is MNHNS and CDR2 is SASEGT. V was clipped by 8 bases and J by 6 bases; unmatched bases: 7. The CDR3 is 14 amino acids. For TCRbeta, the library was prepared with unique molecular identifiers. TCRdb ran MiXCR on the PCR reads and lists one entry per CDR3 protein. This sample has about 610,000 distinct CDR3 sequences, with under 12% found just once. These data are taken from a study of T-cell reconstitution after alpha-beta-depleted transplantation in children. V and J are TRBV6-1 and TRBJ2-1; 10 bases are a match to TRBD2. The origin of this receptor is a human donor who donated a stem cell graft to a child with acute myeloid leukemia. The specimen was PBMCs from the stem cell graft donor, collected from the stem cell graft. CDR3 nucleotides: TGTGCCAGCCATCTAGCGGGAGTACGCAATGAGCAGTTCTTC. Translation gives CASHLAGVRNEQFF.